One sample yielded the 28 T cell receptor beta chains listed below, sequenced in a study of cytomegalovirus exposure and HLA in healthy donors. In the PCR, 60 Vbeta and 13 Jbeta primers were used. Libraries were prepared by immunoSEQ multiplex PCR; TCRdb keeps only in-frame clonotypes and omits some of them. Seen here are around 170,000 clones, more than 65% observed once, and the top ten hold 3.8%. The sequenced sample consisted of PBMCs. These receptors were collected from a man aged 45-65 years in good health and CMV-seronegative.

The genes are TRBV10-3 and TRBJ2-3; possibly TRBD1 for D (6 bases). From germline, CDR1 is ENHRY and CDR2 SYGVKD. The CDR3 is 13 residues long. Trimming removed 9 bases at V and 2 bases at J, with 12 bases between. CDR3 residues: CAMTGDNTDTQYF. CDR3 DNA: TGTGCCATGACAGGAGATAACACAGATACGCAGTATTTT.

The chain has TRBV2 and TRBJ2-1; 11 bases fit TRBD1. The CDR3 length is 14 residues. The V and J ends lost 7 bases and 9 bases, in that order; junction bases with no gene match: 8. Per germline, CDR1 SNHLY and CDR2 FYNNEI. The CDR3 protein is CASTSGTGGGEQFF. DNA for the CDR3: TGTGCCAGCACCTCCGGGACAGGGGGGGGTGAGCAGTTCTTC.

This clone is a singleton in its sample. This chain uses TRBV5-1 with TRBJ1-1, with TRBD1 as a possible D gene (5 bases). CDR1 SGHRS and CDR2 YFSETQ come from the germline V gene. The germline V and J ends were trimmed by 1 base and 6 bases, with 19 bases remaining between them. The CDR3 totals 16 residues. The CDR3: CASSLKSTGVLSEAFF. The CDR3 DNA follows: TGCGCCAGCAGCTTGAAGTCCACAGGAGTCCTGTCTGAAGCTTTCTTT.

This clone showed up just once. This chain uses TRBV5-1 with TRBJ1-2; D remains ambiguous. Germline CDR1 SGHRS, CDR2 YFSETQ. The V end was cut by 0 bases, the J end by 0 bases, with 6 bases between. The CDR3 spans 14 residues. This CDR3 reads CASSLDGTNYGYTF. In DNA form, the CDR3 reads TGCGCCAGCAGCTTGGACGGGACTAACTATGGCTACACCTTC.

The table lists this clone with a few counts. J is TRBJ2-3 and V is TRBV9; perhaps TRBD1 as D (5 bases). The CDR3 contains 15 residues. Trimming removed 3 bases at V and 0 bases at J, with 11 bases between. Germline V gene lookup returns CDR1 SGDLS and CDR2 YYNGEE. CDR3 sequence: CASSGGPISTDTQYF. CDR3 nucleotide sequence: TGTGCCAGCAGCGGGGGCCCTATTAGCACAGATACGCAGTATTTT.

The rearrangement links TRBV27 to TRBJ1-1; 8 nucleotides line up with TRBD1. Germline V gene data show CDR1 as MNHEY and CDR2 as SMNVEV (reference sequence). V was pared by 5 bases and J by 3 bases, with 2 bases of the junction left unmatched. CDR3 length: 13 residues. This CDR3 reads CASSKQGDTEAFF. The CDR3 region has the DNA TGTGCCAGCAGTAAACAGGGGGACACTGAAGCTTTCTTT.

The count of this clone is one. The rearrangement joins TRBV28 to TRBJ2-1; 7 nucleotides align to TRBD1. V dropped 5 bases and J dropped 0; count of bases not matched to a gene: 4. Germline-derived CDR1 and CDR2 are MDHEN and SYDVKM. The CDR3 runs 15 residues. The CDR3 here is CASSPTGNSYNEQFF. Written as DNA, the CDR3 is TGTGCCAGCAGTCCGACAGGGAACTCCTACAATGAGCAGTTCTTC. Variable domain in full (rest from reference TRBV28 and TRBJ2-1): DVKVTQSSRYLVKRTGEKVFLECVQDMDHENMFWYRQDPGLGLRLIYFSYDVKMKEKGDIPEGYSVSREKKERFSLILESASTNQTSMYLCASSPTGNSYNEQFFGPGTRLTVL.

V gene TRBV10-3 combines with J gene TRBJ1-1, with D tentatively TRBD1 (6 bases). CDR1 and CDR2 (germline): ENHRY, SYGVKD. V lost 9 bases and J lost 1, with 9 bases in between. The CDR3 runs to 12 residues. The CDR3 loop is CAMGGRNTEAFF. The CDR3 DNA follows: TGTGCCATGGGGGGGCGGAACACTGAAGCTTTCTTT.

The gene calls are TRBV6-1 and TRBJ2-5, with a tentative D call TRBD1 (6 bases). The J call may be mistaken, given a closer DNA end match to TRBJ2-7. The germline V gene has CDR1 MNHNS and CDR2 SASEGT. This CDR3 has 16 residues. CDR3 amino acids: CASSGPPGTLTYEQYF. The CDR3 region has the DNA TGTGCCAGCAGTGGGCCCCCCGGGACATTGACCTACGAGCAGTACTTC.

The rearrangement uses TRBV6-5 and TRBJ2-1; D is perhaps TRBD2 (6 bases). The CDR3 extends over 16 amino acids. Per the germline V gene, CDR1 is MNHEY and CDR2 is SVGAGI. V dropped 2 bases and J dropped 1 base, with 12 bases sitting between them. The CDR3 reads CASSYLYGGSYNEQFF. In DNA, the CDR3 is TGTGCCAGCAGTTACCTTTATGGAGGGTCCTACAATGAGCAGTTCTTC.

The table lists this clone with a count of one. V usage is TRBV5-6 and J usage is TRBJ1-4; D gene ambiguous. Trimming took off 2 bases at V and 8 bases at J, with 13 bases between the two ends. This CDR3 region has 14 residues. The germline V gene has CDR1 SGHDT and CDR2 YYEEEE. The CDR3 protein is CASSFKSIREKLFF. The CDR3 DNA follows: TGTGCCAGCAGCTTTAAGAGTATTCGAGAAAAACTGTTTTTT.

The chain employs TRBV9 and TRBJ2-1; a possible D gene is TRBD1 (5 bases). V shed 4 bases and J shed 0 bases, with 11 bases lying between them. This CDR3 spans 15 amino acids. Germline lookup yields CDR1 SGDLS and CDR2 YYNGEE. The CDR3 loop reads CASSTRQSSYNEQFF. The CDR3 DNA reads TGTGCCAGCAGCACCCGACAGAGCTCCTACAATGAGCAGTTCTTC.

The V gene is TRBV7-9, the J gene TRBJ2-4, with D tentatively TRBD2 (5 bases). The CDR3 loop spans 16 amino acids. Germline loops: CDR1 SEHNR, CDR2 FQNEAQ (reference sequence). Trimming left V 3 bases short and J 5 bases short, with 17 bases between. The CDR3 is CASSLSPSAGENIQYF. CDR3 DNA: TGTGCCAGCAGCTTGTCGCCTAGTGCCGGGGAAAACATTCAGTACTTC.

This clone has just a few counts. The rearrangement uses TRBV6-5 and TRBJ1-2; a weak D match, TRBD1 (5 bases). Germline lookup yields CDR1 MNHEY and CDR2 SVGAGI. The CDR3 is 13 residues long. Deletions cut 5 bases from V and 3 bases from J, with 10 bases between. In DNA form, the CDR3 reads TGTGCCAGCAGTAAGACAGTGGACTATGGCTACACCTTC. Translation gives CASSKTVDYGYTF.

The chain uses TRBV30 and TRBJ1-6, with D perhaps TRBD1 (5 bases). Deletions cut 3 bases from V and 10 bases from J, with 19 bases between. CDR1 and CDR2 from the germline V gene are GTSNPN and SVGIG (reference sequence). This CDR3 is 15 amino acids long. The CDR3 DNA follows: TGTGCCTGGAGCGACCGGGACTTGCGGTGGTCACCCCTCCACTTT. Its protein is CAWSDRDLRWSPLHF.

The chain carries TRBV9 and TRBJ2-7; tentative D call: TRBD2 (5 bases). Germline lookup yields CDR1 SGDLS and CDR2 YYNGEE. The CDR3 length is 13 residues. Trimming took 0 bases from V and 4 from J, leaving 8 bases between them. CDR3 nucleotide sequence: TGTGCCAGCAGCGTAGATGAGGGTTACGAGCAGTACTTC. Protein product: CASSVDEGYEQYF.

The V and J genes are TRBV27 and TRBJ1-5; a possible D gene is TRBD1 (5 bases). Trimming shortened V by 4 bases and J by 0 bases, and 10 bases separated the two germline ends. The CDR3 runs to 15 residues. The germline V gene encodes CDR1 MNHEY and CDR2 SMNVEV (reference sequence). The CDR3 DNA reads TGTGCCAGCAGTTCGGGACTGAATAGCAATCAGCCCCAGCATTTT. Protein product: CASSSGLNSNQPQHF.

This chain uses TRBV6-5 with TRBJ1-4; 7 bases line up with TRBD1. CDR3 length: 12 residues. Per germline, CDR1 MNHEY and CDR2 SVGAGI. The trim removed 10 bases at V and 7 bases at J, leaving 6 bases unmatched. The DNA for the CDR3 is TGTGCCACCCGGGACAGCGGTGAAAAACTGTTTTTT. Encoded protein: CATRDSGEKLFF.

The rearrangement links TRBV29-1 to TRBJ1-5; 7 nucleotides match TRBD1. The CDR3 consists of 13 residues. Per germline, CDR1 SQVTM and CDR2 ANQGSEA. J was trimmed by 0 bases and V by 4 bases; bases with no gene match: 0. CDR3 DNA sequence: TGCAGCGTTGGGACAGGTAGCAATCAGCCCCAGCATTTT. Translation: CSVGTGSNQPQHF.

The chain uses TRBV4-3 and TRBJ1-6, with 10 bases fitting TRBD1. Looked up from germline, CDR1 is LGHNA and CDR2 is YSLEER. The CDR3 runs to 16 residues. The V gene end was trimmed by 5 bases and the J gene end by 7 bases; junction bases not matched to a gene: 8. The CDR3 DNA sequence: TGCGCCAGCAGCAAAGCGGTGACAGGGGGCAATTCACCCCTCCACTTT. Protein product: CASSKAVTGGNSPLHF.

This clone appeared a single time. CDR3 sequence: CATKAGISGYTF. The CDR3, as DNA: TGTGCCACAAAAGCGGGGATCAGTGGCTACACCTTC. J is TRBJ1-2 and V is TRBV19; no definite D call. The germline V gene encodes CDR1 LNHDA and CDR2 SQIVND (reference sequence). The length of the CDR3 is 12 residues. V was cut by 10 bases and J by 7 bases, with 16 bases left in between. The whole variable domain, remainder taken from reference TRBV19 and TRBJ1-2, is DGGITQSPKYLFRKEGQNVTLSCEQNLNHDAMYWYRQDPGQGLRLIYYSQIVNDFQKGDIAEGYSVSREKKESFPLTVTSAQKNPTAFYLCATKAGISGYTFGSGTRLTVV.

The chain uses TRBV7-9 and TRBJ2-1, with unresolved D. Deletions cut 1 base from V and 4 bases from J, with 11 bases between. The germline V gene has CDR1 SEHNR and CDR2 FQNEAQ (reference sequence). The CDR3 is made up of 15 amino acids. CDR3 loop: CASSLGPEPYNEQFF. For the CDR3, the DNA is TGTGCCAGCAGCTTAGGGCCCGAACCTTACAATGAGCAGTTCTTC.

The V gene is TRBV18, the J gene TRBJ1-5; D gene uncertain. Trimming removed 6 bases from V and 6 bases from J, with 15 bases in between. The CDR3 has 14 residues. In germline, CDR1 is KGHSH, CDR2 LQKENI. The CDR3 sequence is CASSPLPSGQPQHF. CDR3 coding DNA: TGTGCCAGCTCTCCCCTCCCCTCAGGTCAGCCCCAGCATTTT.

The gene calls are TRBV7-6 and TRBJ1-6, with TRBD1 matching 7 bases. The ends lost 5 bases at V and 5 bases at J; junction bases unmatched: 6. The CDR3 covers 15 residues. Germline CDR1 is SGHVS and CDR2 is FNYEAQ. The CDR3 bases are TGTGCCAGCAGCGTAAGACAGGGAGATAATTCACCCCTCCACTTT. Protein sequence: CASSVRQGDNSPLHF.

The V gene is TRBV7-2, the J gene TRBJ2-7, with a tentative D call TRBD1 (6 bases). Per germline, CDR1 SGHTA and CDR2 FQGNSA. The CDR3 is 14 residues long. Trimming stripped 5 bases from V and 6 bases from J, with 17 bases between. CDR3 sequence: CASSPPTGFGEQYF. CDR3 nucleotides: TGTGCCAGCAGCCCACCCACAGGGTTTGGCGAGCAGTACTTC. Combining the CDR3 with reference TRBV7-2 and TRBJ2-7 gives the whole variable domain GAGVSQSPSNKVTEKGKDVELRCDPISGHTALYWYRQSLGQGLEFLIYFQGNSAPDKSGLPSDRFSAERTGGSVSTLTIQRTQQEDSAVYLCASSPPTGFGEQYFGPGTRLTVT.

The genes are TRBV5-3 and TRBJ1-2; no firm D call. TRBV5-3 qualifies as an ORF whose function is uncertain. Trimming took off 0 bases at V and 7 bases at J, with 16 bases between the two ends. This CDR3 is 15 amino acids long. CDR3: CARSLVRDLSSGYTF. As DNA, the CDR3 is TGTGCCAGAAGCTTGGTCCGGGATTTGTCGAGTGGCTACACCTTC.

The chain has TRBV6-1 and TRBJ2-7, with TRBD2 matching 8 bases. The germline gives CDR1 MNHNS, CDR2 SASEGT. This CDR3 has 14 amino acids. The trim removed 4 bases at V and 5 bases at J, leaving 7 bases unmatched. CDR3 in amino acids: CASSAGGVRDEQYF. In DNA form, the CDR3 reads TGTGCCAGCAGTGCGGGGGGGGTGAGAGACGAGCAGTACTTC.

A note on this clone: Germline and junction disagree at one end, which may indicate a read error. This chain joins TRBV11-2 and TRBJ2-5, with 14 nucleotides matching TRBD2. CDR3 length equals 13 residues. Germline CDR1 reads SGHAT; CDR2 reads FQNNGV. Written as DNA, the CDR3 is TGTGCCAGCAGCTTAGGGACTAGCGGGGGGATGGACTTC. Protein: CASSLGTSGGMDF.